The 29 T cell receptor beta chains listed next were all sequenced from one sample in a study of cytomegalovirus exposure and HLA in healthy donors. Amplification used 60 Vbeta primers and 13 Jbeta primers. Libraries were prepared by immunoSEQ multiplex PCR; TCRdb keeps only in-frame clonotypes and omits some of them. Here the sample spans 100,000 to 150,000 clones, about four fifths being singletons. The sequenced sample consisted of PBMCs. The receptors shown here come from a middle-aged woman in good health and CMV-seronegative.

The chain uses TRBV6-1 and TRBJ1-2; 11 positions agree with TRBD1. In germline, CDR1 is MNHNS, CDR2 SASEGT. The CDR3 runs to 15 residues. Trimming cost V 3 bases and J 5 bases; bases outside gene matches: 5. The CDR3 reads CASSEGQGGRYGYTF. Written as DNA, the CDR3 is TGTGCCAGCAGTGAGGGACAGGGGGGAAGGTATGGCTACACCTTC.

DNA of the CDR3: TGTGCCAGCAGCCTTACGTCCTCTCACGGGGAGCCCCAGCATTTT. Its translation is CASSLTSSHGEPQHF. The V and J genes are TRBV6-5 and TRBJ1-5; D is ambiguous. V was trimmed by 6 bases and J by 8 bases, leaving 20 bases between them. Germline CDR1 and CDR2: MNHEY and SVGAGI. The CDR3 runs 15 residues.

V and J are TRBV9 and TRBJ2-3, with TRBD2 matching over 7 bases. CDR1 SGDLS and CDR2 YYNGEE come from the germline V gene. V dropped 4 bases and J dropped 1; count of bases not matched to a gene: 9. The CDR3 is 16 residues long. The CDR3 loop is CASSPPPAGGTDTQYF. The CDR3 region has the DNA TGTGCCAGCAGCCCACCTCCGGCGGGGGGCACAGATACGCAGTATTTT.

This clone was seen a few times. For the CDR3, the DNA is TGCGCCAGCAGCTCACCGGGACAGGGAAGAAGTGACGAGCAGTACTTC. Translated: CASSSPGQGRSDEQYF. This chain joins TRBV5-1 and TRBJ2-7; the match to TRBD1 covers 9 bases. Germline CDR1 reads SGHRS; CDR2 reads YFSETQ. V dropped 3 bases and J dropped 5; count of bases not matched to a gene: 12. CDR3 length: 16 amino acids.

In this sample, this clone turned up a few times. The CDR3 sequence is CASSESSYGYTF. DNA of the CDR3: TGTGCCAGCAGCGAAAGTAGCTATGGCTACACCTTC. The V gene is TRBV6-6, the J gene TRBJ1-2; D is unresolved. The CDR3 loop spans 12 amino acids. CDR1 is MNHNY, CDR2 SVGAGI, per germline (reference sequence). V was cut by 6 bases and J by 4 bases, with 9 bases left in between.

V usage is TRBV5-1 and J usage is TRBJ2-3, with a possible D match to TRBD2 (5 bases). The CDR3 contains 15 residues. Germline assignment: CDR1 SGHRS and CDR2 YFSETQ. V shed 2 bases and J shed 0 bases, with 10 bases lying between them. CDR3 protein: CASSFSAESTDTQYF. DNA of the CDR3: TGCGCCAGCAGCTTCTCAGCGGAAAGCACAGATACGCAGTATTTT.

Written as DNA, the CDR3 is TGTGCCAGTAGTAGTGCGGGGGTTCAGCCCCAGCATTTT. This codes for CASSSAGVQPQHF. This chain uses TRBV19 with TRBJ1-5, with D possibly TRBD1 on 5 matching bases. The germline gives CDR1 LNHDA, CDR2 SQIVND (reference sequence). This CDR3 is 13 amino acids long. Trimming stripped 4 bases from V and 6 bases from J, with 10 bases between.

There are many counts of this clone. The chain employs TRBV5-6 and TRBJ1-5; no clear D. The V end lost 0 bases, the J end lost 7 bases, and 14 bases lay between the germline ends. Germline lookup yields CDR1 SGHDT and CDR2 YYEEEE. There are 15 residues in the CDR3. For the CDR3, the DNA is TGTGCCAGCAGCTTGGGGGCAGGTGGAGGGCAGCCCCAGCATTTT. Translation gives CASSLGAGGGQPQHF. The entire variable domain, with the rest obtained from reference TRBV5-6 and TRBJ1-5, is as follows: DAGVTQSPTHLIKTRGQQVTLRCSPKSGHDTVSWYQQALGQGPQFIFQYYEEEERQRGNFPDRFSGHQFPNYSSELNVNALLLGDSALYLCASSLGAGGGQPQHFGDGTRLSIL.

The CDR3 DNA follows: TGTGCCAGCAGTGTTTTTTCTTACTCCTACGAGCAGTACTTC. It codes for CASSVFSYSYEQYF. V is TRBV2 and J is TRBJ2-7; D is uncertain. V lost 4 bases and J lost 0, with 10 bases in between. There are 14 residues in the CDR3. The germline V gene has CDR1 SNHLY and CDR2 FYNNEI.

CDR3 region: CASSPHGRGTNEKLFF. The CDR3 DNA follows: TGTGCCAGCAGCCCCCACGGCAGGGGCACTAATGAAAAACTGTTTTTT. V and J are TRBV9 and TRBJ1-4; weak D call: TRBD1 (6 bases). Germline CDR1 SGDLS, CDR2 YYNGEE. The CDR3 length is 16 residues. Trimming removed 4 bases at V and 2 bases at J, with 15 bases between.

This chain uses TRBV7-2 with TRBJ1-5; D is unclear. From germline, CDR1 is SGHTA and CDR2 FQGNSA. The germline V and J ends were trimmed by 2 bases and 7 bases, with 18 bases remaining between them. The CDR3 has 16 amino acids. The CDR3 region has the DNA TGTGCCAGCAGCTTAAAGATTGGGGAGGGCGGGCAGCCCCAGCATTTT. Translation: CASSLKIGEGGQPQHF. Filled out from reference TRBV7-2 and TRBJ1-5, the complete variable domain reads GAGVSQSPSNKVTEKGKDVELRCDPISGHTALYWYRQSLGQGLEFLIYFQGNSAPDKSGLPSDRFSAERTGGSVSTLTIQRTQQEDSAVYLCASSLKIGEGGQPQHFGDGTRLSIL.

V is TRBV10-2 and J is TRBJ2-3; TRBD2 matches at 9 bases. The V gene's germline CDR1 is WSHSY and CDR2 SAAADI. The CDR3 spans 17 residues. After removal of 2 bases from V and 0 bases from J, the junction contained 6 bases not matched to a gene. The CDR3 nucleotides are TGCGCCAGCAGTGAGCCCATGACTAGCGGCAGCACAGATACGCAGTATTTT. Amino acid sequence: CASSEPMTSGSTDTQYF.

The V call is TRBV11-2, the J call TRBJ1-2; D is perhaps TRBD1 (5 bases). Germline lookup yields CDR1 SGHAT and CDR2 FQNNGV. Trimming shortened V by 5 bases and J by 8 bases, and 18 bases separated the two germline ends. The CDR3 runs to 14 residues. CDR3 protein: CASSNAGARTGYTF. CDR3 DNA: TGTGCCAGCAGCAACGCTGGGGCCAGGACCGGCTACACCTTC.

This chain links TRBV6-5 with TRBJ1-5, with a possible D match to TRBD1 (5 bases). V gave up 6 bases and J gave up 3 bases, with 9 bases separating them. CDR1 and CDR2 (germline): MNHEY, SVGAGI. The CDR3 extends over 13 amino acids. CDR3 bases: TGTGCCAGCAGGCAGGGATACAATCAGCCCCAGCATTTT. This encodes CASRQGYNQPQHF.

V usage is TRBV28 and J usage is TRBJ2-3; D gene unclear. The J call could be wrong; TRBJ1-5 is a better fit for the DNA end. Looked up from germline, CDR1 is MDHEN and CDR2 is SYDVKM. The CDR3 loop spans 12 amino acids. The CDR3, as DNA: TGTGCCAGCAGTAATTTAGCTAGGCGTCAGCATTTT. Protein: CASSNLARRQHF.

The chain employs TRBV9 and TRBJ1-5; 7 bases fit TRBD1. Germline V gene data show CDR1 as SGDLS and CDR2 as YYNGEE. The CDR3 length is 14 residues. V dropped 3 bases and J dropped 4; count of bases not matched to a gene: 4. DNA for the CDR3: TGTGCCAGCAGCGAGGGACAGTTAAATCAGCCCCAGCATTTT. This translates into CASSEGQLNQPQHF.

J is TRBJ2-3 and V is TRBV14; no definite D call. Per the germline V gene, CDR1 is SGHDN and CDR2 is FVKESK. The CDR3 consists of 15 residues. V lost 1 base, J lost 0 bases, and 8 bases lay in between. CDR3 DNA sequence: TGTGCCAGCAGCCAAGGTCCAGGTAGCACAGATACGCAGTATTTT. It yields the protein CASSQGPGSTDTQYF.

The V call is TRBV4-1, the J call TRBJ2-7, with 10 bases fitting TRBD2. Germline CDR1 is MGHRA and CDR2 is YSYEKL. The trim removed 3 bases at V and 4 bases at J, leaving 6 bases unmatched. This CDR3 has 15 amino acids. The CDR3 loop reads CASSQRAGGIYEQYF. In nucleotides, the CDR3 is TGCGCCAGCAGCCAGCGAGCGGGGGGGATATACGAGCAGTACTTC.

CDR3 bases: TGTGCTAGTGGCCCGTCGGCGGGACAGGGAACCTACGAGCAGTACTTC. As protein: CASGPSAGQGTYEQYF. The V call is TRBV12-5, the J call TRBJ2-7; 9 bases align to TRBD1. The CDR3 is 16 amino acids. J gave up 2 bases and V 6 bases, and 11 bases lay outside the gene matches. Germline CDR1 LGHNT, CDR2 FRNRAP. Filled out from reference TRBV12-5 and TRBJ2-7, the complete variable domain reads DARVTQTPRHKVTEMGQEVTMRCQPILGHNTVFWYRQTMMQGLELLAYFRNRAPLDDSGMPKDRFSAEMPDATLATLKIQPSEPRDSAVYFCASGPSAGQGTYEQYFGPGTRLTVT.

A remark on this clone: Other DNA sequences in the same sample also yield this CDR3. The rearrangement links TRBV10-3 to TRBJ1-1; weak D call: TRBD1 (5 bases). Germline-derived CDR1 and CDR2 are ENHRY and SYGVKD. The V and J ends lost 2 bases and 0 bases respectively, with 7 bases between them. CDR3 length equals 14 residues. The CDR3 sequence is CAISETGLNTEAFF. DNA for the CDR3: TGTGCCATCAGTGAGACAGGATTGAACACTGAAGCTTTCTTT.

This clone was found a few times. This chain uses TRBV10-3 with TRBJ2-7; 10 bases agree with TRBD2. The CDR3 has 16 residues. V trimming: 3 bases; J trimming: 1 base; junction bases outside the gene matches: 6. Germline V CDR1 and CDR2: ENHRY, SYGVKD. CDR3 sequence reads: CAISEASGSASYEQYF. The CDR3 DNA is TGTGCCATCAGTGAAGCTAGCGGGAGTGCGTCCTACGAGCAGTACTTC.

V and J are TRBV9 and TRBJ1-4; 8 nucleotides match TRBD1. The CDR3 has 15 amino acids. Germline-derived CDR1 and CDR2 are SGDLS and YYNGEE. The V segment lost 3 bases and the J segment 4 bases; nucleotides outside the gene matches: 5. For the CDR3, the DNA is TGTGCCAGCAGCGCGTCGACAGGGGATAATGAAAAACTGTTTTTT. Translated: CASSASTGDNEKLFF. Combining the CDR3 with reference TRBV9 and TRBJ1-4 gives the whole variable domain DSGVTQTPKHLITATGQRVTLRCSPRSGDLSVYWYQQSLDQGLQFLIQYYNGEERAKGNILERFSAQQFPDLHSELNLSSLELGDSALYFCASSASTGDNEKLFFGSGTQLSVL.

The CDR3 region has the DNA TGTGCCACCAGCAGAGACCAGTTCATGAACACTGAAGCTTTCTTT. Amino acids: CATSRDQFMNTEAFF. V gene TRBV15 combines with J gene TRBJ1-1; no clear D gene. The CDR3 is 15 amino acids. Trimming pared 0 bases from V and 0 bases from J, leaving 8 bases between. CDR1 and CDR2 (germline): LNHNV, YYDKDF (reference sequence).

The chain has TRBV5-5 and TRBJ1-3; D is possibly TRBD1 (6 bases). The V end lost 3 bases, the J end lost 0 bases, and 16 bases lay between the germline ends. This CDR3 is built from 17 residues. CDR1 and CDR2 from the germline V gene are SGHKS and YYEKEE (reference sequence). DNA for the CDR3: TGTGCCAGCAGCTGGGCCTTAAGGACAGACTCTGGAAACACCATATATTTT. Translating gives CASSWALRTDSGNTIYF.

V and J are TRBV6-5 and TRBJ2-3, with D possibly matching TRBD2 (5 bases). The CDR3 is 15 amino acids. Per germline, CDR1 MNHEY and CDR2 SVGAGI. Trimming stripped 1 base from V and 2 bases from J, with 10 bases between. The CDR3, as DNA: TGTGCCAGCAGTTACTTCAAGGGAGTCACAGATACGCAGTATTTT. Its protein product is CASSYFKGVTDTQYF.

V usage is TRBV6-6 and J usage is TRBJ1-1, with 7 bases fitting TRBD1. The CDR3 sequence is 14 residues long. Germline V lookup: CDR1 MNHNY, CDR2 SVGAGI (reference sequence). V shed 6 bases and J 4 bases; nucleotides not matched to a gene: 8. CDR3 DNA: TGTGCCAGCAGAGATCAGGGGGGTACCACTGAAGCTTTCTTT. Protein: CASRDQGGTTEAFF.

The chain carries TRBV15 and TRBJ1-3; possible D gene TRBD1, 6 bases. V was shortened by 0 bases and J by 0 bases, with 15 bases between the two germline ends. The CDR3 totals 18 residues. Germline V gene data show CDR1 as LNHNV and CDR2 as YYDKDF (reference sequence). The CDR3 is CATSREGGHTTSGNTIYF. The CDR3 nucleotides read TGTGCCACCAGCAGAGAAGGGGGACACACAACCTCTGGAAACACCATATATTTT.

The V gene is TRBV6-5, the J gene TRBJ2-5; D gene ambiguous. The CDR3 is made up of 12 amino acids. From germline, CDR1 is MNHEY and CDR2 SVGAGI. With 7 bases removed from V and 0 bases from J, the gap between germline ends came to 6 bases. The CDR3 DNA sequence: TGTGCCAGCAAAGACTACCAAGAGACCCAGTACTTC. Its translation is CASKDYQETQYF.

The chain couples TRBV4-2 to TRBJ1-2; the match to TRBD1 covers 7 bases. Germline assignment: CDR1 LGHNA and CDR2 YNFKEQ. V shed 2 bases, J shed 5 bases, and the junction held 5 bases outside the gene matches. The CDR3 consists of 14 residues. In DNA form, the CDR3 reads TGTGCCAGCAGCCAACGACAGGGTGATTATGGCTACACCTTC. This encodes CASSQRQGDYGYTF.